This TCR beta chain was sequenced during a study of T cell changes during pregnancy in multiple sclerosis. V lost 1 base and J lost 0, with 6 bases in between. The CDR3 extends over 14 amino acids. CDR1 is SEHNR and CDR2 is FQNEAQ in the germline V gene (reference sequence). Generated by immunoSEQ multiplex PCR, the TCRdb table keeps only in-frame clones and is missing some. The table lists approximately 52,000 clones, about 92% of them singletons, with less than 0.25% in the top ten. The sample here was CD4+ T cells from peripheral blood mononuclear cells, taken in the third trimester of pregnancy. The source is a female donor with multiple sclerosis, enrolled in a pregnancy study. The genes are TRBV7-9 and TRBJ2-5; D call uncertain. CDR3 nucleotides: TGTGCCAGCAGCTTAGGGCGGTACCAAGAGACCCAGTACTTC. Translated: CASSLGRYQETQYF.